The 28 T cell receptor beta chains presented below share a single source sample, sequenced in a study of post-analysis software for immune sequencing data. Whole-study results and caveats: Patients carried a handful of TRBV segments more frequently than controls did, and TRBV5-6, TRBV5-1 and TRBV20-1 were among them.

Each TCR beta cDNA library carried unique molecular identifiers. A single record per CDR3 protein comes from TCRdb applying MiXCR to the PCR reads. The table has approximately 660,000 distinct CDR3 sequences, around 60% seen once; the top ten hold approximately 10%. No antigen has been identified for these receptors. Sequencing used blood. These receptors were taken from a girl aged 2 to 9 with multiple sclerosis.

The chain has TRBV10-3 and TRBJ2-6, with D possibly TRBD2 on 6 matching bases. V was trimmed by 5 bases and J by 5 bases, leaving 16 bases between them. CDR3 length: 16 amino acids. Germline CDR1 is ENHRY and CDR2 is SYGVKD. For the CDR3, the DNA is TGTGCCATCAGTACCGGGACTCCGCTGCGGGCCAACGTCCTGACTTTC. This sequence encodes CAISTGTPLRANVLTF.

The V call is TRBV12-3 or TRBV12-4, the J call TRBJ1-1, with a weak D call TRBD1 (5 bases). The CDR3 extends over 13 amino acids. The V end was cut by 6 bases, the J end by 4 bases, with 12 bases between. CDR3 sequence reads: CASSPDSPTEAFF. CDR3 DNA: TGTGCCAGCAGCCCTGACAGCCCCACTGAAGCTTTCTTT.

The chain is built from TRBV20-1 and TRBJ1-6; D not resolved. Germline CDR1 is DFQATT and CDR2 is SNEGSKA (reference sequence). The germline V and J ends were trimmed by 5 bases and 4 bases, with 15 bases remaining between them. This CDR3 contains 15 residues. This CDR3 reads CSAVQNPSYNSPLHF. CDR3 in DNA: TGCAGTGCTGTACAGAATCCCTCTTATAATTCACCCCTCCACTTT.

This rearrangement joins TRBV9 to TRBJ2-7; no definite D call. Germline CDR1 SGDLS, CDR2 YYNGEE. This CDR3 comprises 11 residues. The V end was cut by 3 bases, the J end by 3 bases, with 4 bases between. The CDR3, as DNA: TGTGCCAGCAGCGGGGACTACGAGCAGTACTTC. This gives the protein CASSGDYEQYF.

The chain recombines TRBV7-6 with TRBJ2-7, with 7 bases that match TRBD2. Germline trimming cut 2 bases from V and 6 bases from J; bases unmatched to any gene: 4. CDR1 SGHVS and CDR2 FNYEAQ come from the germline V gene. CDR3 length: 13 residues. Here the CDR3 reads CASSLPPSGEQYF. The CDR3 DNA reads as TGTGCCAGCAGCTTACCTCCTAGCGGCGAGCAGTACTTC.

V and J are TRBV7-9 and TRBJ2-3; D not resolved. CDR1 is SEHNR, CDR2 FQNEAQ, per germline (reference sequence). Trimming left V 3 bases short and J 0 bases short, with 4 bases between. This CDR3 is 13 amino acids long. CDR3 in amino acids: CASSFSSTDTQYF. The CDR3 DNA reads as TGTGCCAGCAGCTTCTCGAGCACAGATACGCAGTATTTT.

Only a few counts were recorded for this clonotype. This chain links TRBV4-3 with TRBJ2-6; 7 bases line up with TRBD1. From germline, CDR1 is LGHNA and CDR2 YSLEER. The V and J ends lost 0 bases and 3 bases, in that order; junction bases with no gene match: 2. CDR3 length equals 16 residues. CDR3 sequence: CASSQDTGVGANVLTF. In nucleotides, the CDR3 is TGCGCCAGCAGCCAAGATACAGGGGTTGGGGCCAACGTCCTGACTTTC.

This chain joins TRBV6-8 and TRBJ2-2, with D perhaps matching TRBD2 (5 bases). V lost 0 bases to trimming and J lost 4 bases, with 18 bases between them. Per germline, CDR1 MNHGY and CDR2 SAAAGT. The CDR3 is 18 residues long. CDR3 region: CASSYSMVSQGSTGELFF. The CDR3 nucleotides read TGTGCCAGCAGTTACTCCATGGTCAGTCAAGGGAGCACCGGGGAGCTGTTTTTT.

This clonotype was counted between two and nine times. The chain joins TRBV21-1 to TRBJ2-3; the table gives TRBD2 as D, unverified against the DNA. TRBV21-1 is labeled a pseudogene. This CDR3 is built from 16 residues. CDR3 coding DNA: TGTGCCAGCAACGAAGGACTAGCGGGAGCGTCGGATACGCAGTATTTT. Translating gives CASNEGLAGASDTQYF.

The chain links TRBV5-1 to TRBJ2-1, with D uncertain. The V end lost 3 bases, the J end lost 7 bases, and 8 bases lay between the germline ends. The CDR3 contains 12 residues. CDR1 SGHRS and CDR2 YFSETQ come from the germline V gene. CDR3 sequence (DNA): TGCGCCAGCAGCTCTACCTTGAATGAGCAGTTCTTC. Translating it yields CASSSTLNEQFF.

The V gene is TRBV27, the J gene TRBJ2-1; D may be TRBD2 (6 bases). V lost 5 bases and J lost 3, with 17 bases in between. CDR1 is MNHEY, CDR2 SMNVEV, per germline (reference sequence). This CDR3 region has 16 residues. CDR3 in DNA: TGTGCCAGCAGTCAAGGTCCCCAGCGGGTCTACAATGAGCAGTTCTTC. Its translation: CASSQGPQRVYNEQFF.

The chain carries TRBV11-2 and TRBJ2-1; D uncertain. The V gene's germline CDR1 is SGHAT and CDR2 FQNNGV. The CDR3 covers 11 residues. V lost 6 bases to trimming and J lost 8 bases, with 8 bases between them. CDR3 sequence (DNA): TGTGCCAGCAGTATGATTGATGAGCAGTTCTTC. It codes for CASSMIDEQFF.

V usage is TRBV27 and J usage is TRBJ1-2; D remains ambiguous. The V gene's germline CDR1 is MNHEY and CDR2 SMNVEV (reference sequence). The ends were cut back, 8 bases at V and 4 bases at J, with 14 bases in the middle. CDR3 size: 13 residues. The CDR3 nucleotides read TGTGCCAGCGCCTCTATGCCGGGCTATGGCTACACCTTC. It encodes CASASMPGYGYTF.

There are a few counts of this clonotype. This rearrangement joins TRBV5-1 to TRBJ2-1; tentatively, D is TRBD2 (6 bases). The germline V gene encodes CDR1 SGHRS and CDR2 YFSETQ. The CDR3 consists of 14 residues. V lost 1 base to trimming and J lost 6 bases, with 11 bases between them. The CDR3 sequence: CASSLHGSSNEQFF. The CDR3 DNA is TGCGCCAGCAGCTTGCACGGGAGTAGCAATGAGCAGTTCTTC.

This rearrangement joins TRBV28 to TRBJ2-2; 7 nucleotides agree with TRBD2. This CDR3 comprises 14 residues. V was clipped by 6 bases and J by 0 bases; unmatched bases: 1. CDR1 and CDR2 from the germline V gene are MDHEN and SYDVKM. CDR3 loop: CASRGGTNTGELFF. The CDR3 bases are TGTGCCAGCAGGGGAGGGACGAACACCGGGGAGCTGTTTTTT.

The chain is built from TRBV12-3 or TRBV12-4 and TRBJ2-1; 16 nucleotides match TRBD2. Trimming at V came to 4 bases and at J to 4 bases, leaving 7 bases not matched to a gene. The CDR3 runs to 18 residues. The CDR3 region has the DNA TGTGCCAGCAGTTCCGGGACTAGCGGGGGGGCTCGGTACAATGAGCAGTTCTTC. Translated: CASSSGTSGGARYNEQFF.

The chain couples TRBV12-3 or TRBV12-4 to TRBJ2-7; 12 positions agree with TRBD2. The DNA end lines up better with TRBJ2-5; the J call may be wrong. The CDR3 consists of 15 residues. The CDR3 nucleotides read TGTGCCAGCACTCATCTAGCGGGGGGGGTCGGGACCCAGTACTTC. This translates into CASTHLAGGVGTQYF.

This chain joins TRBV20-1 and TRBJ1-2; 9 bases are shared with TRBD1. Germline CDR1 is DFQATT and CDR2 is SNEGSKA (reference sequence). Trimming removed 1 base from V and 0 bases from J; junction bases left unmatched: 6. CDR3 size: 16 residues. DNA for the CDR3: TGCAGTGCTAGAGGGTCTACAGGGGGCTCTAACTATGGCTACACCTTC. Translated: CSARGSTGGSNYGYTF.

In regard to this clonotype: The junction differs from germline at one of its ends, possibly a read error. V gene TRBV5-5 combines with J gene TRBJ2-7; D uncertain. CDR3 length: 13 amino acids. The germline gives CDR1 SGHKS, CDR2 YYEKEE (reference sequence). CDR3 sequence (DNA): TGTGCCGGCAGCTTCCGATTCAGCAGGGAGCAGTACTTC. Translation gives CAGSFRFSREQYF.

This clonotype was detected a few times. This sequence joins TRBV12-3 or TRBV12-4 and TRBJ2-7, with TRBD2 matching 7 bases. The CDR3 covers 13 residues. With V trimmed by 5 bases and J by 11 bases, 12 bases remained unmatched. CDR3 nucleotides: TGTGCCAGCAGTCCCTCGGGAAGCGGGGTTAAGTACTTC. It yields the protein CASSPSGSGVKYF.

This clonotype came up once. The chain joins TRBV6-5 to TRBJ1-2; D unclear. The CDR3 covers 14 residues. Trimming pared 10 bases from V and 4 bases from J, leaving 19 bases between. Germline CDR1 MNHEY, CDR2 SVGAGI. The DNA of the CDR3 is TGTGCCACACACACCTCTCGTCGGGGCTATGGCTACACCTTC. Residues: CATHTSRRGYGYTF.

This clonotype has only a few counts. This chain connects TRBV11-2 to TRBJ2-3, with 7 bases aligning to TRBD1. The V segment lost 5 bases and the J segment 0 bases; nucleotides outside the gene matches: 8. The CDR3 length is 16 residues. Germline V gene sequence: CDR1 SGHAT, CDR2 FQNNGV. CDR3 protein: CASSPQTGASTDTQYF. DNA of the CDR3: TGTGCCAGCAGCCCACAAACAGGGGCTAGCACAGATACGCAGTATTTT.

V usage is TRBV4-3 and J usage is TRBJ2-1, with 7 bases lining up with TRBD1. V shed 1 base and J 9 bases; nucleotides not matched to a gene: 3. The CDR3 has 13 amino acids. Germline V CDR1 and CDR2: LGHNA, YSLEER. As DNA, the CDR3 is TGCGCCAGCAGCCAAGGAGACAGGGCTGAGCAGTTCTTC. It specifies CASSQGDRAEQFF.

V and J are TRBV6-5 and TRBJ2-2; D is unresolved. CDR1 and CDR2 (germline): MNHEY, SVGAGI. The length of the CDR3 is 15 residues. V gave up 2 bases and J gave up 0 bases, with 7 bases separating them. The CDR3 region has the DNA TGTGCCAGCAGTTACCAGGCCTCGAACACCGGGGAGCTGTTTTTT. Its translation: CASSYQASNTGELFF.

This clonotype was detected only a few times. The J gene is TRBJ2-3, the V gene TRBV20-1; 9 nucleotides match TRBD2. Germline lookup yields CDR1 DFQATT and CDR2 SNEGSKA (reference sequence). The CDR3 is 15 amino acids. The V and J ends lost 1 base and 3 bases, in that order; junction bases with no gene match: 5. The CDR3 sequence is CSARGAGGRTDTQYF. In nucleotides, the CDR3 is TGCAGTGCTAGAGGTGCGGGGGGGCGAACAGATACGCAGTATTTT.

The sample holds a few counts of this clonotype. This sequence joins TRBV20-1 and TRBJ2-3; TRBD2 aligns across 9 bases. The V gene's germline CDR1 is DFQATT and CDR2 SNEGSKA (reference sequence). Trimming at V came to 6 bases and at J to 5 bases, leaving 12 bases not matched to a gene. The CDR3 is made up of 15 amino acids. The CDR3 loop reads CSAPGPSGTIDTQYF. The CDR3 region has the DNA TGCAGTGCCCCGGGGCCTAGCGGGACGATAGATACGCAGTATTTT.

The J gene is TRBJ1-1, the V gene TRBV6-5, with 7 bases fitting TRBD1. CDR3 length equals 14 residues. The V and J ends lost 8 bases and 1 base, in that order; junction bases with no gene match: 7. Germline CDR1 MNHEY, CDR2 SVGAGI. The CDR3 DNA is TGTGCCAGCCATACGAGGGACAGGAACACTGAAGCTTTCTTT. It specifies CASHTRDRNTEAFF.

J is TRBJ2-1 and V is TRBV7-8; D possibly corresponds to TRBD1 (10 bases). The CDR3 spans 20 residues. Germline CDR1 SGHVS, CDR2 FQNEAQ. Trimming took off 0 bases at V and 0 bases at J, with 21 bases between the two ends. This CDR3 is CASSLARDRGLANSYNEQFF. The CDR3 coding sequence is TGTGCCAGCAGCTTAGCCCGGGACAGGGGACTAGCCAACTCCTACAATGAGCAGTTCTTC.